The clone carrying this TCR beta chain has at least ten counts. What it binds is not known. This entry is derived from a study of blood T cells in healthy people across ages. Findings and caveats of the study: There were more naive CD4+ cells and higher diversity in long-lived donors than in aged donors. Unsorted PBMCs blocked a conclusive comparison of naive and antigen-experienced cells.

Germline values: CDR1 SGHTA, CDR2 FQGNSA. Losses at the gene ends were 4 bases for V and 2 bases for J; bases not matched to a gene: 2. This CDR3 spans 15 amino acids. A second PCR, run for roughly 7 to 11 cycles, used a sample-barcoded 5' primer plus a J-beta primer mix. The authors tagged each cDNA molecule using a template-switch adaptor with 12 random nucleotides. Using its own MiXCR run on the 5' RACE reads, TCRdb lists one record per CDR3 protein. The sample holds 780,000 or so distinct CDR3 sequences; around a quarter are singletons and the top ten take 3.7%. These data also formed part of another study, on T cells of mothers and their children. From that study: Some 2.7 million TCR beta reads per child versus over 9.5 million per mother.

The V and J genes are TRBV7-2 and TRBJ2-5; 12 nucleotides match TRBD2. The receptor was derived from a boy younger than 18 in good health. The sample was blood. In DNA, the CDR3 is TGTGCCAGCAGCTCGGGACTAGCGGGTCAAGAGACCCAGTACTTC. Translating it yields CASSSGLAGQETQYF.